This T cell receptor (beta chain) was sequenced for a study of a mutant IDH1 vaccine in newly diagnosed glioma (dated by TCRdb to the early 2020s). With regard to the full study: Across visits V03 through V10, patients got a total of eight vaccinations, given in weeks 1, 3, 5, 7, 11, 15, 19 and 23. Vaccination began 4-6 weeks after radiotherapy alone, or alongside temozolomide cycles in the chemotherapy-containing groups. Prior to enrollment, patients had been given standard therapy consisting of radiotherapy alone, temozolomide alone, or radiochemotherapy with temozolomide, with the combination given to most patients. For exploratory analyses, longitudinal TCRB deep sequencing was carried out in 25 treated patients wherever samples were available. The roughly 34 treated patients were approximately 62% male and around 40% female, with a mean age of about 43 years. Peripheral blood samples were drawn at six visits, namely V03 (baseline), V05, V07, V10, V12 and V13.

The CDR1 and CDR2 encoded by the germline V gene are SGHTA and FQGNSA. V is clipped by 5 bases and J by 8 bases, and the sequence between their germline boundaries is 22 bases long. CDR3 length: 16 amino acids, cysteine to phenylalanine. The only DNA kept is the CDR3, 48 bases in frame from the first base. The library was made by the immunoSEQ multiplex PCR assay. Rearranged TCR beta chain sequences were amplified with the hsTCRB Kit following the manufacturer's protocol. Sequencing of TCRB libraries was carried out on an Illumina MiSeq. In the original analysis: The proprietary platform of the kit vendor was used for demultiplexing, trimming and gene mapping. TCRdb limited this immuneACCESS table to in-frame rearrangements with V and J called. A share of clones is missing; checked studies link under half to unresolved V genes, and the rest is unexplained. D and trimming were read from the DNA, whereas the V and J calls and clone size are those reported in that table. The sample records tens of thousands of clones, roughly 84% of which are singletons. The top ten clonotypes cover more than 7.5% of the sample.

On this clone: Its antigen has not been determined. Nothing much larger sits one base from this clone, and base qualities are not available.

Here is what the overall study found, with its caveats: Vaccine-induced immune responses across multiple MHC alleles were detected in 93.3% of patients. Selection of PBMC samples for TCRB deep sequencing was based on availability. The authors stated that sample limitations prevented analyses of patient blood samples from being reproduced. Pseudoprogression seemed to be unrelated to changes in the top peripheral T cell clonotypes found by TCRB sequencing.

Read against the paper, the sample's time point label means: week 11, during vaccination. Every vaccine dose consisted of 300 ug of a 20-mer mutant IDH1 peptide in Montanide, administered subcutaneously together with topical imiquimod. The donors had newly diagnosed IDH1-mutant astrocytomas of WHO grade 3 or 4 that showed loss of nuclear ATRX. The samples were drawn from NOA16, a multicentre, single-arm, open-label phase I trial in Germany that tested a mutant IDH1 peptide vaccine in humans for the first time. The DNeasy Blood and Tissue Kit was used to extract genomic DNA from EDTA blood for TCRB sequencing.

The sequencing used PBMCs, collected from a glioma patient whose treatment included an IDH1 peptide vaccine. Recombination linked TRBV7-2 to TRBJ2-1, and the D gene may be TRBD1, 5 bases matching. This TCR came from a woman between 50 and 59 years old with glioma. CDR3 reads: CASSELGRLLGDEQFF. The nucleotide sequence is given as TGTGCCAGCAGCGAATTGGGGCGGCTCCTAGGGGATGAGCAGTTCTTC.